This TCR beta chain was recorded in a study of CXCR3-negative and CXCR3-positive naive CD8 T cells. Study-wide results and limits: More hydrophobic TRB CDR3s occurred in CXCR3-positive than in CXCR3-negative naive cells. Upon cryopreservation, CXCR3 expression partially decreased, and most assays used fresh PBMCs.

Turning to this clonotype: As yet, its antigen is unknown.

Libraries were UMI-labeled 5' RACE TRB cDNA. Reprocessing the 5' RACE reads, TCRdb reports a single entry for every CDR3 protein and omits DNA. This repertoire comprises about 80,000 distinct CDR3 sequences; its ten largest clones make up roughly 1.4%. Looked up from germline, CDR1 is SGHVS and CDR2 is FQNEAQ. There are 16 residues in the CDR3. This chain joins TRBV7-8 and TRBJ2-3; the TCRdb call, TRBD2, lacks DNA for checking. The sequence was obtained from a human donor in good health. Some clones in this sample may be carry-over from other donors' samples. Sequencing was done on a sample of naive CXCR3- CD8+ T cells from blood. Subset noted: CD45RO-CCR7+CD27+CD95- naive CD8+ T cells lacking CXCR3 (TNR3-). CDR3 loop: CASSGRGAGSTDTQYF.